The 11 T cell receptor beta chains below were found in one sample sequenced in a study of cytomegalovirus exposure and HLA in healthy donors. PCR employed 60 Vbeta and 13 Jbeta primers. Assay: immunoSEQ multiplex PCR; the TCRdb copy retains only in-frame clones and omits some. There are about 150,000 clones in the sample; over 60% occur only once, and 1.6% lies in the top ten. The material sequenced was PBMCs. The receptors here all came from a woman under 30 in good health and CMV-seronegative.

The chain recombines TRBV7-6 with TRBJ2-3, with TRBD2 matching over 9 bases. Looked up from germline, CDR1 is SGHVS and CDR2 is FNYEAQ. This CDR3 region has 18 residues. Germline trimming cut 1 base from V and 0 bases from J; bases unmatched to any gene: 8. CDR3 sequence (DNA): TGTGCCAGCAGCTTAGGAGATACTAGCGGGTTTAGCACAGATACGCAGTATTTT. As protein: CASSLGDTSGFSTDTQYF.

This clone was counted between two and nine times. This rearrangement joins TRBV19 to TRBJ2-2; TRBD1 agrees at 7 bases. The V segment lost 5 bases and the J segment 3 bases; nucleotides outside the gene matches: 15. Germline lookup yields CDR1 LNHDA and CDR2 SQIVND (reference sequence). The CDR3 runs to 18 residues. CDR3 nucleotides: TGTGCCAGTAGTCGACAGGGAAAGAAGAGATGGGACACCGGGGAGCTGTTTTTT. The encoded protein is CASSRQGKKRWDTGELFF.

In its sample, this clone was seen once. V gene TRBV11-2 combines with J gene TRBJ2-5, with D perhaps matching TRBD1 (6 bases). CDR1 is SGHAT, CDR2 FQNNGV, per germline. The V end lost 0 bases, the J end lost 2 bases, and 10 bases lay between the germline ends. The CDR3 sequence is 15 residues long. CDR3 sequence: CASSLEARGQETQYF. As DNA, the CDR3 is TGTGCCAGCAGCTTAGAGGCCAGGGGTCAAGAGACCCAGTACTTC.

This clone was counted only a few times. The chain joins TRBV21-1 to TRBJ1-2; the D call in the table, TRBD1, was not verified against the DNA. TRBV21-1 is assigned pseudogene status. The CDR3 totals 16 residues. The CDR3 bases are TGTGCCAGCAGCAAACCGCGGACAGTCTGGGGCTATGGCTACACCTTC. Residues: CASSKPRTVWGYGYTF.

This chain links TRBV11-3 with TRBJ2-1; D call uncertain. The germline V and J ends were trimmed by 2 bases and 3 bases, with 11 bases remaining between them. This CDR3 is 15 amino acids long. CDR1 is SGHNT and CDR2 is YENEEA in the germline V gene. The CDR3 loop reads CASSLRSQNYNEQFF. In nucleotides, the CDR3 is TGTGCCAGCAGCTTAAGGTCACAGAACTACAATGAGCAGTTCTTC.

The chain carries TRBV4-1 and TRBJ1-3; TRBD1 might be the D (6 bases). This CDR3 has 16 residues. Trimming cost V 1 base and J 2 bases, with 12 bases left between them. The germline V gene has CDR1 MGHRA and CDR2 YSYEKL. In DNA form, the CDR3 reads TGCGCCAGCAGCCAAGCGTTCGGGGGGCCTGGAAACACCATATATTTT. Protein: CASSQAFGGPGNTIYF.

This chain joins TRBV7-2 and TRBJ2-5, with D unresolved. This CDR3 contains 13 residues. V lost 3 bases and J lost 2, with 7 bases in between. Germline V gene lookup returns CDR1 SGHTA and CDR2 FQGNSA. The CDR3 nucleotides read TGTGCCAGCAGCTTGAATAGACAAGAGACCCAGTACTTC. Residues: CASSLNRQETQYF.

The table lists this clone with many counts. The V call is TRBV6-5, the J call TRBJ2-6; D is undetermined. Per germline, CDR1 MNHEY and CDR2 SVGAGI. The CDR3 consists of 15 residues. Trimming pared 6 bases from V and 1 base from J, leaving 10 bases between. The CDR3 DNA follows: TGTGCCAGCAGGAAGGAGTCTTCTGGGGCCAACGTCCTGACTTTC. Amino acid sequence: CASRKESSGANVLTF.

Concerning this clone itself: Its ends do not fully match the called genes, so a read error is possible. The genes are TRBV7-9 and TRBJ2-1; 8 positions agree with TRBD2. Germline V gene sequence: CDR1 SEHNR, CDR2 FQNEAQ (reference sequence). This CDR3 spans 11 amino acids. This chain's CDR3 is CASSSGLDLIF. The CDR3 DNA reads TGTGCCAGCAGCTCGGGACTAGATTTGATCTTC.

The chain employs TRBV14 and TRBJ1-5; D remains ambiguous. Germline loops: CDR1 SGHDN, CDR2 FVKESK. V shed 5 bases and J shed 4 bases, with 6 bases lying between them. The CDR3 length is 12 residues. In nucleotides, the CDR3 is TGTGCCAGCAGCTCTAATAATCAGCCCCAGCATTTT. It encodes CASSSNNQPQHF.

This chain uses TRBV6-5 with TRBJ2-7, with 7 bases identical to TRBD2. Germline assignment: CDR1 MNHEY and CDR2 SVGAGI. The CDR3 sequence is 14 residues long. The V segment lost 0 bases and the J segment 3 bases; nucleotides outside the gene matches: 2. The CDR3 spells CASSYSASGYEQYV. The CDR3 nucleotides read TGTGCCAGCAGTTACTCTGCTAGCGGCTACGAGCAGTACGTC.